This TCR beta chain stems from a study of control samples from healthy donors and cancer patients. Germline CDR1 SGHTA, CDR2 FQGNSA. Trimming stripped 3 bases from V and 2 bases from J, with 8 bases between. The CDR3 has 14 amino acids. Sequencing used immunoSEQ multiplex PCR; TCRdb keeps in-frame clones, though not all of them. The sample lists 170,000 or so clones, about 90% occurring once. The sequencing input was blood. The genes are TRBV7-2 and TRBJ1-3; unclear D gene. The TCR comes from a woman aged 45-60 years in good health. The CDR3 DNA reads TGTGCCAGCAGCTTGACCAGAACTGGAAACACCATATATTTT. The encoded protein is CASSLTRTGNTIYF.